These 17 T cell receptor beta chains originate from one sample sequenced in a study of blood T cell repertoires in COVID-19 (TCRdb year 2020). The library was generated by the immunoSEQ multiplex PCR assay. The source is immuneACCESS, and TCRdb retained only in-frame sequences with V and J called. Part of the clones is not carried over; for the studies checked, unresolved V genes explain less than half of this, and the remainder is unexplained. The sample table holds roughly 250,000 clones, of which approximately 85% were seen once. 0.87% of the sample lies in the top ten. The sequencing sample was made of peripheral blood. The source of these receptors is a human donor with COVID-19, enrolled during active disease. The donor label of this sample is uncertain.

V gene TRBV30 combines with J gene TRBJ2-5, with D possibly matching TRBD1 (5 bases). Per the germline V gene, CDR1 is GTSNPN and CDR2 is SVGIG (reference sequence). V dropped 3 bases and J dropped 2 bases, with 13 bases sitting between them. CDR3 length: 14 residues. CDR3 sequence (DNA): TGTGCCTGGAGAGCCGACAGCCGTCAAGAGACCCAGTACTTC. Its protein product is CAWRADSRQETQYF.

V usage is TRBV27 and J usage is TRBJ2-1, with D perhaps TRBD1 (6 bases). CDR1 is MNHEY, CDR2 SMNVEV, per germline (reference sequence). The germline V and J ends were trimmed by 7 bases and 2 bases, with 18 bases remaining between them. CDR3 length equals 16 residues. In DNA, the CDR3 is TGTGCCAGCATCTATTCTGTGGACAGCCCCTACAATGAGCAGTTCTTC. Its protein product is CASIYSVDSPYNEQFF.

The chain is built from TRBV7-8 and TRBJ2-7; a possible D gene is TRBD1 (6 bases). Germline lookup yields CDR1 SGHVS and CDR2 FQNEAQ. The V end lost 5 bases, the J end lost 1 base, and 15 bases lay between the germline ends. The CDR3 totals 15 residues. Here the CDR3 DNA reads TGTGCCAGCAGCCCGCGCAGGGGAGCATCCTACGAGCAGTACTTC. Translation gives CASSPRRGASYEQYF.

The chain employs TRBV13 and TRBJ2-1; 7 bases agree with TRBD1. V was pared by 4 bases and J by 5 bases, with 5 bases of the junction left unmatched. CDR1 is PRHDT and CDR2 is FYEKMQ in the germline V gene (reference sequence). The CDR3 sequence is 14 residues long. CDR3 sequence: CASSYWDSNNEQFF. In DNA form, the CDR3 reads TGTGCCAGCAGCTACTGGGACAGCAACAATGAGCAGTTCTTC. The whole variable domain, remainder taken from reference TRBV13 and TRBJ2-1, is AAGVIQSPRHLIKEKRETATLKCYPIPRHDTVYWYQQGPGQDPQFLISFYEKMQSDKGSIPDRFSAQQFSDYHSELNMSSLELGDSALYFCASSYWDSNNEQFFGPGTRLTVL.

This chain uses TRBV28 with TRBJ2-7, with 11 bases lining up with TRBD2. With 5 bases clipped from V and 9 bases from J, the junction kept 21 bases outside the gene matches. Germline lookup yields CDR1 MDHEN and CDR2 SYDVKM. The CDR3 is 18 residues long. The CDR3 loop reads CASSARDGWTSGPGAQYF. The CDR3 region has the DNA TGTGCCAGCAGTGCCCGGGACGGCTGGACTAGCGGGCCCGGTGCGCAGTACTTC.

The chain recombines TRBV19 with TRBJ1-5; TRBD1 aligns across 8 bases. Germline lookup yields CDR1 LNHDA and CDR2 SQIVND (reference sequence). The junction had 9 bases not matched to a gene; V was cut back by 4 bases and J by 7 bases. The CDR3 covers 15 residues. CDR3 bases: TGTGCCAGTAGTACCAAGGACAGGGAGAGACAGCCCCAGCATTTT. Amino acid sequence: CASSTKDRERQPQHF.

V is TRBV2 and J is TRBJ1-5; D gene unclear. The CDR3 has 14 residues. V was trimmed by 4 bases and J by 0 bases, leaving 7 bases between them. Germline CDR1 is SNHLY and CDR2 is FYNNEI. This CDR3 is CASSVGVSNQPQHF. The CDR3 nucleotides are TGTGCCAGCAGTGTCGGGGTTAGCAATCAGCCCCAGCATTTT.

The chain couples TRBV19 to TRBJ1-1, with 8 bases lining up with TRBD1. The CDR3 extends over 14 amino acids. Germline trimming cut 3 bases from V and 1 base from J; bases unmatched to any gene: 1. Germline V gene data show CDR1 as LNHDA and CDR2 as SQIVND (reference sequence). Here the CDR3 reads CASSIGTGNTEAFF. The CDR3 region has the DNA TGTGCCAGTAGTATCGGGACAGGGAACACTGAAGCTTTCTTT.

The chain joins TRBV7-2 to TRBJ1-6; 7 bases match TRBD1. The CDR3 totals 16 residues. The ends lost 5 bases at V and 5 bases at J; junction bases unmatched: 9. Germline values: CDR1 SGHTA, CDR2 FQGNSA. In DNA form, the CDR3 reads TGTGCCAGCAGCCCACAGACAGGGATACATAATTCACCCCTCCACTTT. Residues: CASSPQTGIHNSPLHF. Looking up the rest from reference TRBV7-2 and TRBJ1-6 gives the full variable domain: GAGVSQSPSNKVTEKGKDVELRCDPISGHTALYWYRQSLGQGLEFLIYFQGNSAPDKSGLPSDRFSAERTGGSVSTLTIQRTQQEDSAVYLCASSPQTGIHNSPLHFGNGTRLTVT.

V and J are TRBV7-3 and TRBJ2-5; 10 bases line up with TRBD2. The V and J ends lost 5 bases and 5 bases, in that order; junction bases with no gene match: 5. Germline CDR1 and CDR2: SGHTA and FQGTGA. The CDR3 has 14 amino acids. CDR3 DNA: TGTGCCAGCAGCCCCGGGACTAGCGAGGAGACCCAGTACTTC. Translated: CASSPGTSEETQYF.

The J gene is TRBJ2-3, the V gene TRBV10-3; the match to TRBD2 covers 8 bases. V trimming: 8 bases; J trimming: 1 base; junction bases outside the gene matches: 5. Per germline, CDR1 ENHRY and CDR2 SYGVKD. The CDR3 is 14 amino acids. CDR3 bases: TGTGCCATCGCGACTAGCGACGGCACAGATACGCAGTATTTT. It is translated as CAIATSDGTDTQYF.

The chain carries TRBV18 and TRBJ1-1; D might be TRBD1 (6 bases). Trimming left V 2 bases short and J 10 bases short, with 14 bases between. Looked up from germline, CDR1 is KGHSH and CDR2 is LQKENI. CDR3 length: 13 amino acids. The CDR3 loop is CASSPGTRVVAFF. In DNA form, the CDR3 reads TGTGCCAGCTCACCAGGGACAAGGGTTGTAGCTTTCTTT.

The CDR3 reads CASSVGSGGYLPSSYNEQFF. CDR3 DNA sequence: TGTGCCAGCAGCGTAGGGTCAGGGGGCTATCTTCCCAGCTCCTACAATGAGCAGTTCTTC. This sequence joins TRBV9 and TRBJ2-1, with 8 bases matching TRBD1. The V gene end was trimmed by 0 bases and the J gene end by 0 bases; junction bases not matched to a gene: 14. Germline V gene lookup returns CDR1 SGDLS and CDR2 YYNGEE. CDR3 length: 20 amino acids.

This clone was recorded only once. The genes are TRBV7-3 and TRBJ2-5; 8 nucleotides align to TRBD2. Germline V CDR1 and CDR2: SGHTA, FQGTGA. This CDR3 spans 15 amino acids. Trimming removed 6 bases from V and 2 bases from J; junction bases left unmatched: 8. The CDR3 sequence is CASSPGGMGQETQYF. The DNA for the CDR3 is TGTGCCAGCAGTCCGGGAGGGATGGGACAAGAGACCCAGTACTTC. The whole variable domain, filled in from reference TRBV7-3 and TRBJ2-5, reads GAGVSQTPSNKVTEKGKYVELRCDPISGHTALYWYRQSLGQGPEFLIYFQGTGAADDSGLPNDRFFAVRPEGSVSTLKIQRTERGDSAVYLCASSPGGMGQETQYFGPGTRLLVL.

The V call is TRBV7-2, the J call TRBJ1-1; maybe TRBD1 (5 bases). The CDR3 has 13 amino acids. Deletions cut 0 bases from V and 11 bases from J, with 13 bases between. Germline loops: CDR1 SGHTA, CDR2 FQGNSA. The DNA of the CDR3 is TGTGCCAGCAGCTTAGCAGGGGCCGCGGACGCTTTCTTT. Residues: CASSLAGAADAFF.

The CDR3 DNA reads TGTGCCTGGATCATAGGGGGGGGAAACACTGAAGCTTTCTTT. Protein product: CAWIIGGGNTEAFF. V is TRBV30 and J is TRBJ1-1, with TRBD1 as a possible D gene (6 bases). With 4 bases removed from V and 2 bases from J, the gap between germline ends came to 14 bases. This CDR3 is built from 14 residues. Per germline, CDR1 GTSNPN and CDR2 SVGIG (reference sequence).

The chain uses TRBV27 and TRBJ1-6; TRBD1 agrees at 9 bases. The CDR3 has 15 amino acids. The germline V gene has CDR1 MNHEY and CDR2 SMNVEV (reference sequence). With 5 bases clipped from V and 6 bases from J, the junction kept 5 bases outside the gene matches. The DNA for the CDR3 is TGTGCCAGCAGTCCATCGGGACAGGGTAATTCACCCCTCCACTTT. Translation: CASSPSGQGNSPLHF.